Included here is one TCR beta chain sequence, with context. In the original workflow: Quantification of nucleated cells was approximated via reference gene primer amplification. The repertoire was sequenced with immunoSEQ multiplex PCR; TCRdb's copy has only in-frame clones and lacks some. The DNA gave D and trimming, while V, J and clone size come from that table. The sample includes approximately 400,000 clones, 88% seen only once; the top ten take approximately 1.2%. This CDR3 is 15 amino acids long. This sample is part of a study of blood T cell repertoires in COVID-19. Clinical history reported by participants formed the basis on which cohorts were assigned.

The clonotype originates from a young woman who had recovered from COVID-19. The chain links TRBV12-2 to TRBJ2-3; whether TRBD2, the table's D call, matches the DNA was not checked. TRBV12-2 is flagged as a pseudogene. Sequencing input: PBMCs or T cells enriched from blood (not recorded which). Written as DNA, the CDR3 is TGTGCAAGTCGCTTATTGCGGGGGTCGACAGATACGCAGTATTTT. It specifies CASRLLRGSTDTQYF.